This T cell receptor beta chain was captured by sequencing in a study of OX40 agonist ivuxolimab in advanced cancers. The study in broad terms: Ivuxolimab, which targeted the costimulatory receptor OX40 (CD134), was an agonistic, fully human IgG2 monoclonal antibody. Intravenous ivuxolimab was administered to patients every 2 weeks at six dose levels: 0.01, 0.1, 0.3, 1.5, 3 and 10 mg/kg. Of the roughly 52 dose-escalation patients, hepatocellular carcinoma was present in about 20, melanoma in around 15, renal cell carcinoma in 9 and head and neck cancer in 9. A male proportion of 70% to 90% and a mean age of around 60 years, ranging from about 20 to 85, were recorded for the dose-escalation cohort. Patients were allowed to have had prior anti-PD-1, anti-PD-L1 or anti-CTLA-4 therapy, and around 40% of the dose-escalation patients had previously received checkpoint inhibitors. Partial responses were achieved by three dose-escalation patients, of whom one had hepatocellular carcinoma and two had cutaneous melanoma. The purpose of peripheral TCRbeta sequencing was to test whether ivuxolimab changed TCR sequence diversity and led to clonal T-cell expansion. The paper covers the monotherapy dose-escalation part of the phase I ivuxolimab trial, which included N ≈ 57 patients.

The investigation overall reported the following: After ivuxolimab, more expanded clones were found on average in CD8+ T cells than in CD4+ T cells. In partial responders in the 0.1-3.0 mg/kg groups, normalized peripheral clonal expansion was found to be among the lowest, especially among CD8+ T cells. Clonal expansion of both CD4+ and CD8+ blood T cells was observed from baseline to week 6 at doses 0.1 to 3.0 mg/kg. Low levels of normalized T-cell clonal expansion were also seen in some patients who did not respond. The antigen specificity of the clonally expanded peripheral T cells was not determined.

Regarding this clone: It has no known antigen specificity. It has no much larger one-base neighbor in the sample; base qualities were not kept. Distinct nucleotide sequences in the sample also encode this CDR3.

Genomic DNA was isolated from the sorted cells so that the TCRbeta CDR3 region could be sequenced. The immunoSEQ Assay was used for sequencing of TCRbeta CDR3 regions. Entries here come from immuneACCESS through TCRdb and include only in-frame sequences with V and J called. Some clones fail to appear in such tables; in the studies checked, an unresolved V gene covers under half of the shortfall, and the cause of the remainder is unknown. This sample comprises about 86,000 clones, roughly 85% of them detected only once. In total, the top ten clones hold over 1.2% of the sample. Cut back by 5 bases and 1 base, the V and J ends lie 8 bases apart. The CDR3 spans 13 residues, from the cysteine through the phenylalanine. Left in the record is the CDR3 DNA by itself, 39 bases read in frame from the first base. CDR1 is given as LNHDA and CDR2 as SQIVND, both from the germline V gene (reference sequence).

The trial excluded patients who had a history of autoimmune disease or who were on systemic immunosuppression. In every dose cohort, peripheral blood was drawn for TCR sequencing at baseline, cycle 4 day 1, and cycle 7 day 1. The samples were taken from a phase I, first-in-human, multicenter, open-label dose-escalation trial of ivuxolimab. Adults with locally advanced or metastatic head and neck squamous cell, hepatocellular, melanoma or renal cell carcinoma were enrolled in the trial. Before TCR sequencing, CD4+ T cells and CD8+ T cells from peripheral blood were sorted into separate populations. Recombination linked TRBV19 to TRBJ1-1, with TRBD1 perhaps the D gene, on 6 matching bases. The starting material was CD4+ or CD8+ T cells sorted from blood, obtained in a trial of the OX40 agonist ivuxolimab. This sequence was found in an adult with an advanced solid tumor such as melanoma, head and neck, liver or kidney cancer. The DNA reads as follows: TGTGCCAGTAGTCTGACAGGGAACACTGAAGCTTTCTTT. Translated, this is CASSLTGNTEAFF.